This entry concerns a single TCR beta chain. Its target is unknown. This sequence may be a read error, since a much larger clone differs from it by one base. The CDR3 does not close with the conserved phenylalanine or tryptophan, likely indicating a read error. These data are taken from a study of CD8+CD57+ T cells in acquired aplastic anemia. Study-level findings and limits: There were approximately 27 CD8+ CDR3 sequences that occurred in both patients and controls.

Genomic DNA constituted the template upon which TCR beta VDJ and CDR3 profiling was performed. TCRdb reprocessed the reads with MiXCR, giving one entry per CDR3 protein. The repertoire holds under 350,000 distinct CDR3 sequences, with approximately 56% as singletons. Germline V CDR1 and CDR2: LNHNV, YYDKDF (reference sequence). V gave up 0 bases and J gave up 3 bases, with 9 bases separating them. The CDR3 is 16 amino acids. Sequencing used sorted CD4+, CD8+, or CD8+CD57+ T cells (not recorded which) from PBMCs. The TCR originated in a human donor with severe aplastic anemia or a healthy control (not recorded which). The genes are TRBV15 and TRBJ2-6, with D tentatively TRBD2 (5 bases). CDR3 protein: CATSREGGFGANVLTL. The CDR3 coding sequence is TGTGCCACCAGCAGAGAGGGCGGGTTTGGGGCCAACGTCCTGACTCTC.